Described below is a single TCR beta chain sequence and its context. Its matching antigen is unknown. This entry comes from a study of T cell repertoires in cytomegalovirus infection. The CDR3 is 12 amino acids. Per the germline V gene, CDR1 is LGHNA and CDR2 is YSLEER. Trimming took off 0 bases at V and 9 bases at J, with 9 bases between the two ends. TCRdb itself ran the reads through MiXCR, one entry per CDR3 protein. The sample records approximately 500,000 distinct CDR3 sequences, 16% being singletons. Study-level points and caveats: Dominating the ex vivo response were HLA-C-restricted CMV-specific TCR beta clonotypes. The study identified carriers of CMV plus the relevant HLA from cumulative public TCR beta family frequency.

The rearrangement joins TRBV4-3 to TRBJ2-7; a possible D gene is TRBD2 (5 bases). This sequence was found in a human donor in good health (CMV status not recorded). Some clones in this sample may be carry-over from other donors' samples. The source material was CD8+ T cells from PBMCs. CDR3 bases: TGCGCCAGCAGCCAAGACGACGGAGGGCAGTACTTC. Its translation: CASSQDDGGQYF.